These T cell receptor beta chains were read from a single sample in a study of blood T cell repertoires in COVID-19. Clones were sequenced by immunoSEQ multiplex PCR, and TCRdb holds only the in-frame ones, with some missing. The sample lists 200,000 to 300,000 clones; 70% to 90% were seen once. Sample: peripheral blood. All receptors come from a man aged 25 to 40 with active or convalescent COVID-19. Each CDR3 is given with its conserved first and last residue. Each record gives: D gene, V gene, clone size, J gene, CDR3 protein, CDR3 DNA. D genes are given only for firm matches. Not all rows give a size; the values are once, few, many and, for expanded clones, a class.

TRBD1,TRBV2,NA,TRBJ1-5,CASSRDRASNQPQHF,TGTGCCAGCAGTAGGGACAGGGCGAGCAATCAGCCCCAGCATTTT
NA,TRBV5-1,NA,TRBJ1-1,CASSPMRGTNTEAFF,TGCGCCAGCAGCCCTATGCGCGGAACTAACACTGAAGCTTTCTTT
NA,TRBV19,NA,TRBJ1-2,CARQGYLGYTF,TGTGCCAGGCAGGGGTATCTTGGCTACACCTTC
TRBD1,TRBV19,NA,TRBJ1-2,CASSVTGSGEYYTF,TGTGCCAGTAGTGTGACAGGGTCGGGGGAATACTACACCTTC
TRBD2,TRBV10-3,NA,TRBJ2-1,CAISEGLAGGLVPYEQFF,TGTGCCATCAGTGAAGGACTAGCGGGGGGCCTGGTCCCCTATGAGCAGTTCTTC
NA,TRBV6-4,NA,TRBJ1-6,CASSEGSSYNSPLHF,TGTGCCAGCAGCGAGGGAAGCTCCTATAATTCACCCCTCCACTTT
NA,TRBV5-8,NA,TRBJ2-1,CASSLVRDPAVIYNEQFF,TGTGCCAGCAGTTTAGTGCGGGATCCGGCCGTAATCTACAATGAGCAGTTCTTC
NA,TRBV12-3/TRBV12-4,NA,TRBJ1-2,CASSSTGHYGYTF,TGTGCCAGCAGTTCGACAGGCCACTATGGCTACACCTTC
NA,TRBV20-1,few,TRBJ2-2,CSASSLWQGNTGELFF,TGCAGTGCTAGTTCGTTGTGGCAGGGGAACACCGGGGAGCTGTTTTTT
TRBD1,TRBV9,NA,TRBJ1-1,CASSLTPGQGGSGNTEAFF,TGTGCCAGCAGTCTCACTCCGGGACAGGGCGGTTCGGGGAACACTGAAGCTTTCTTT
TRBD1,TRBV3-1/TRBV3-2,NA,TRBJ2-5,CASGWTGQETQYF,TGTGCCAGCGGGTGGACAGGGCAAGAGACCCAGTACTTC
NA,TRBV29-1,NA,TRBJ1-2,CSVESRRIGGYTF,TGCAGCGTTGAGAGCAGGCGAATTGGTGGCTACACCTTC
NA,TRBV4-1,NA,TRBJ1-4,CASSQDSQNQGIDEKLFF,TGCGCCAGCAGCCAAGATAGCCAAAATCAGGGTATCGATGAAAAACTGTTTTTT
TRBD2,TRBV11-2,NA,TRBJ2-7,CASSLQLAVNSYEQYF,TGTGCCAGCAGCCTGCAACTAGCGGTTAACTCCTACGAGCAGTACTTC
NA,TRBV6-5,NA,TRBJ1-1,CASSYRGGDTEAFF,TGTGCCAGCAGTTACCGTGGGGGGGACACTGAAGCTTTCTTT
NA,TRBV2,many,TRBJ1-5,CASSEASGGGSLPQHF,TGTGCCAGCAGTGAAGCGTCTGGGGGCGGGAGTCTGCCCCAGCATTTT
NA,TRBV4-1,NA,TRBJ1-2,CASSQLSNSQTYGYTF,TGCGCCAGCAGCCAACTCTCTAACAGTCAAACCTATGGCTACACCTTC
NA,TRBV6-5,NA,TRBJ1-2,CASMGATNYGYTF,TGTGCCAGCATGGGGGCGACAAACTATGGCTACACCTTC
NA,TRBV29-1,NA,TRBJ1-1,CSVNDRLSATEAFF,TGCAGCGTTAATGACCGACTCTCGGCCACTGAAGCTTTCTTT
NA,TRBV2,once,TRBJ2-3,CASRLPRKTDTQYF,TGTGCCAGCAGACTCCCCAGGAAAACAGATACGCAGTATTTT
NA,TRBV2,once,TRBJ1-3,CASSEALDSYSGNTIYF,TGTGCCAGCAGTGAAGCGCTGGACAGTTACTCTGGAAACACCATATATTTT
NA,TRBV6-5,NA,TRBJ2-1,CASSLSGARFEQFF,TGTGCCAGCAGTCTGTCAGGGGCCAGATTTGAGCAGTTCTTC